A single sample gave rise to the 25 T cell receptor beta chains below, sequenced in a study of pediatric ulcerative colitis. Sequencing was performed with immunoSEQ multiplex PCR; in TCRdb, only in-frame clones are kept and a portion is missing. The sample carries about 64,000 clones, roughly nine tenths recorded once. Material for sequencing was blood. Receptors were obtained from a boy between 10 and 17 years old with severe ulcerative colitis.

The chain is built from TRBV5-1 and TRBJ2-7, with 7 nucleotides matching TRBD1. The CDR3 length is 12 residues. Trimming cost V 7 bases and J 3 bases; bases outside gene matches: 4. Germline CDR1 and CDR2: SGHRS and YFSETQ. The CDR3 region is CASRDRDYEQYF. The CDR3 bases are TGCGCCAGCCGGGACAGAGACTACGAGCAGTACTTC.

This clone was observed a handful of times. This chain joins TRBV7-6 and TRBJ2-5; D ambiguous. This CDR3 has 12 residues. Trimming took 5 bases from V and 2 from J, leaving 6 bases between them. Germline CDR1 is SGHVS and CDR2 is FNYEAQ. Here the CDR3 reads CASSREQETQYF. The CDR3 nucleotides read TGTGCCAGCAGCCGAGAACAAGAGACCCAGTACTTC.

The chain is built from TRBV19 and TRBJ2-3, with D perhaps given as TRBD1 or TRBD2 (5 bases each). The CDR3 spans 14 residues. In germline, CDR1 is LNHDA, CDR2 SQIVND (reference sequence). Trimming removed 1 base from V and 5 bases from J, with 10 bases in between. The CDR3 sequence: CASSIAGPGDTQYF. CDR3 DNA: TGTGCCAGTAGTATAGCGGGACCCGGAGATACGCAGTATTTT. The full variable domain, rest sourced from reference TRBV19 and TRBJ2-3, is DGGITQSPKYLFRKEGQNVTLSCEQNLNHDAMYWYRQDPGQGLRLIYYSQIVNDFQKGDIAEGYSVSREKKESFPLTVTSAQKNPTAFYLCASSIAGPGDTQYFGPGTRLTVL.

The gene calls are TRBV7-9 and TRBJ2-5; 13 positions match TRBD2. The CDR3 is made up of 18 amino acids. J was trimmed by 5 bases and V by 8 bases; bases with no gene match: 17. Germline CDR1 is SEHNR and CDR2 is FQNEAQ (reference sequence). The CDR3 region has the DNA TGTGCCAGCGGATTCGGACTAGCGGGAGTGCGGGCTGGGGAGACCCAGTACTTC. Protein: CASGFGLAGVRAGETQYF. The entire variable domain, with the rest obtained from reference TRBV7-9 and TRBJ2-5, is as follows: DTGVSQNPRHKITKRGQNVTFRCDPISEHNRLYWYRQTLGQGPEFLTYFQNEAQLEKSRLLSDRFSAERPKGSFSTLEIQRTEQGDSAMYLCASGFGLAGVRAGETQYFGPGTRLLVL.

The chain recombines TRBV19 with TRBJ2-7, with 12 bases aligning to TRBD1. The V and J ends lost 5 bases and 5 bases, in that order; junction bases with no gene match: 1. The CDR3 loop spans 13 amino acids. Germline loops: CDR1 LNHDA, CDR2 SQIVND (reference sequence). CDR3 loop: CASSGTGGDEQYF. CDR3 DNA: TGTGCCAGTAGTGGGACAGGGGGCGACGAGCAGTACTTC.

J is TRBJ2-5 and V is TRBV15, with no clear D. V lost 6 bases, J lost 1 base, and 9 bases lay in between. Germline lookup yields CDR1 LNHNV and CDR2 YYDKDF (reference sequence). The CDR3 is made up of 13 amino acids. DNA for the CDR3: TGTGCCACCAGGTCTCCGGCCCAAGAGACCCAGTACTTC. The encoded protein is CATRSPAQETQYF.

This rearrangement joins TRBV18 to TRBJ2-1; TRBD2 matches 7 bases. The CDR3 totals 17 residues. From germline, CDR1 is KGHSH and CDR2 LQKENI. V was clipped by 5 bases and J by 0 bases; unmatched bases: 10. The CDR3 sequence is CASSSVGGGLSYNEQFF. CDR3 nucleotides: TGTGCCAGCTCATCCGTCGGGGGAGGGCTCTCCTACAATGAGCAGTTCTTC.

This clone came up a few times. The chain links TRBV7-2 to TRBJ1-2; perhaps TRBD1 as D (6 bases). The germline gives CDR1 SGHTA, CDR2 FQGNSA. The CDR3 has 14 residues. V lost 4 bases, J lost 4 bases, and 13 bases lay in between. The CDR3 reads CASSSQGVSYGYTF. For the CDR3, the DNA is TGTGCCAGCAGCTCACAGGGAGTTAGCTATGGCTACACCTTC.

As DNA, the CDR3 is TGTGCCATCGGGGTCGGGACACCTCACAATGAGCAGTTCTTC. Its protein is CAIGVGTPHNEQFF. V usage is TRBV2 and J usage is TRBJ2-1, with D possibly TRBD1 on 6 matching bases. The CDR3 consists of 14 residues. With 10 bases removed from V and 5 bases from J, the gap between germline ends came to 18 bases. CDR1 is SNHLY, CDR2 FYNNEI, per germline.

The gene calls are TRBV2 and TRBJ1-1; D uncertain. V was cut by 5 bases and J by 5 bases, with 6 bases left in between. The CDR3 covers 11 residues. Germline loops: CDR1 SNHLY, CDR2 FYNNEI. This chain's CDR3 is CASSSATEAFF. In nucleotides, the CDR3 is TGTGCCAGCAGTTCGGCAACTGAAGCTTTCTTT.

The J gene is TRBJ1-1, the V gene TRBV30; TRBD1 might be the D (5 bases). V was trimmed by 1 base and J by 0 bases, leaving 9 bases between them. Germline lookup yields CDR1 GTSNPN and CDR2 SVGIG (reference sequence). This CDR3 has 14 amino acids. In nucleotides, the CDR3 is TGTGCCTGGAGTGGGTGGACACTGAACACTGAAGCTTTCTTT. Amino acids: CAWSGWTLNTEAFF.

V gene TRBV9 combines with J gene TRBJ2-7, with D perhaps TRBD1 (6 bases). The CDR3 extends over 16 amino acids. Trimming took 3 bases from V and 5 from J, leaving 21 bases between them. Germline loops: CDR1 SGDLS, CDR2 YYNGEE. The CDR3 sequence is CASSASPGTIDDEQYF. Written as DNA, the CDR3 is TGTGCCAGCAGCGCCAGCCCCGGGACAATTGACGACGAGCAGTACTTC. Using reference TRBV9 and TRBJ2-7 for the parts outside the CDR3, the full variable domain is DSGVTQTPKHLITATGQRVTLRCSPRSGDLSVYWYQQSLDQGLQFLIQYYNGEERAKGNILERFSAQQFPDLHSELNLSSLELGDSALYFCASSASPGTIDDEQYFGPGTRLTVT.

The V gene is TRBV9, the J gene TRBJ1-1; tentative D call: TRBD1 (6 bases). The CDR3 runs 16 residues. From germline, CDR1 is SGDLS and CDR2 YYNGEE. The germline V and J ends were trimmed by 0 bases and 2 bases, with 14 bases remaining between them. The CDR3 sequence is CASSVVGTGANTEAFF. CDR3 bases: TGTGCCAGCAGCGTAGTAGGGACGGGGGCTAACACTGAAGCTTTCTTT.

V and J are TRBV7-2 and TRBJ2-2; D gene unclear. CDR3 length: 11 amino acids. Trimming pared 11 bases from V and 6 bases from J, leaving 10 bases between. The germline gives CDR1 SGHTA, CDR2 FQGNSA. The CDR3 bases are TGTGCCGTGGTGGTCCCCGGGGAGCTGTTTTTT. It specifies CAVVVPGELFF. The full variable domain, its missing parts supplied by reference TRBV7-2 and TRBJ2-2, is GAGVSQSPSNKVTEKGKDVELRCDPISGHTALYWYRQSLGQGLEFLIYFQGNSAPDKSGLPSDRFSAERTGGSVSTLTIQRTQQEDSAVYLCAVVVPGELFFGEGSRLTVL.

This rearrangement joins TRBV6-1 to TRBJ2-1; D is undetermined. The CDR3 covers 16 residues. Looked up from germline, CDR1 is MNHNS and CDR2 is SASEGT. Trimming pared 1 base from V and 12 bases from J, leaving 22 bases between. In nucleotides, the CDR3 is TGTGCCAGCAGTGAAGATTTTTCGGCAGGCCAAATGGGGCAGTTCTTC. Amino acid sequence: CASSEDFSAGQMGQFF.

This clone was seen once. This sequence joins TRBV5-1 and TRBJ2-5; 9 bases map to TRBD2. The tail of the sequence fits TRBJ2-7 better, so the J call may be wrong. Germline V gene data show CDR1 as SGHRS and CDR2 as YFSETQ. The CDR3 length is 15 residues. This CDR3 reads CASSQEGLAGYEQYF. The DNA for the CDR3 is TGCGCCAGCAGCCAGGAGGGACTAGCAGGATACGAGCAGTACTTC.

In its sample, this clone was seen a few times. The DNA of the CDR3 is TGTGCCAGCAGCTCAGGACAGTCGGGGTCTGGCTACACCTTC. It yields the protein CASSSGQSGSGYTF. V and J are TRBV5-4 and TRBJ1-2; weak D call: TRBD1 (6 bases). Looked up from germline, CDR1 is SGHNT and CDR2 is YYREEE (reference sequence). V gave up 3 bases and J gave up 7 bases, with 16 bases separating them. CDR3 length equals 14 residues.

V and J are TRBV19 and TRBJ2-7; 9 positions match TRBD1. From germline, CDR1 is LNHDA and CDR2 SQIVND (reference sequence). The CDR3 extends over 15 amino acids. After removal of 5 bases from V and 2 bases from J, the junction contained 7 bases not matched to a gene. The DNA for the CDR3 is TGTGCCAGTAGTCAAGGGGGACAGGGCCCCTACGAGCAGTACTTC. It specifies CASSQGGQGPYEQYF.

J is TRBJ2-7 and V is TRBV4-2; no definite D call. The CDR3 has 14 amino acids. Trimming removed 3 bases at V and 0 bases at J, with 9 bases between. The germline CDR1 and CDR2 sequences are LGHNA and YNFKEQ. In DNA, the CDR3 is TGTGCCAGCAGCCAGGCAGCCCTCTCCTACGAGCAGTACTTC. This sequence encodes CASSQAALSYEQYF.

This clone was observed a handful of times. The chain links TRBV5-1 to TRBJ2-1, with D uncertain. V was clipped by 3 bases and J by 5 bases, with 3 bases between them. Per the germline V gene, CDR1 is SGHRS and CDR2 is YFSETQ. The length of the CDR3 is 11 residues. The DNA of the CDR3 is TGCGCCAGCAGCTGGGACAATGAGCAGTTCTTC. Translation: CASSWDNEQFF.

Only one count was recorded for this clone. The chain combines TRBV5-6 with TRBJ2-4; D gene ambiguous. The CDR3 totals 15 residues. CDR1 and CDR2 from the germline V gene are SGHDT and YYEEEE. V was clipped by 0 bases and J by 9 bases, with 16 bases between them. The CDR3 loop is CASSLEGHPGCIQYF. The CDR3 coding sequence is TGTGCCAGCAGCTTGGAAGGGCACCCAGGTTGCATTCAGTACTTC.

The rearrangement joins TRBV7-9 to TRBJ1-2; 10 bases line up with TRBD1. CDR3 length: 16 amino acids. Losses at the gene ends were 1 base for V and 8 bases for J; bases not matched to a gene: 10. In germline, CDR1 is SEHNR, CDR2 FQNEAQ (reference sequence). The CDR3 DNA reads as TGTGCCAGCAGCTTAGTCGGCAGGGACAGGGGTTTCGGCTACACCTTC. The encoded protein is CASSLVGRDRGFGYTF.

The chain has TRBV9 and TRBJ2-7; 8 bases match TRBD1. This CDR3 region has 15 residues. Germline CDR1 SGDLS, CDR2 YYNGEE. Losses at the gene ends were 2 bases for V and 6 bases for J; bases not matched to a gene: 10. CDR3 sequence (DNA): TGTGCCAGCAGCGTGTTCCGGGACAGGCCCTCCGAGCAGTACTTC. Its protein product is CASSVFRDRPSEQYF.

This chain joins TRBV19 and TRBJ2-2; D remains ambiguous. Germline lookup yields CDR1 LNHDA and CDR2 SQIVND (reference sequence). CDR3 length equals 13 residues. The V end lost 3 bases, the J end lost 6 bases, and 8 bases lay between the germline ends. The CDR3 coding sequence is TGTGCCAGTAGTATCGTGTACCCCGGGGAGCTGTTTTTT. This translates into CASSIVYPGELFF. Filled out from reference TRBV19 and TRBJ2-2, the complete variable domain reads DGGITQSPKYLFRKEGQNVTLSCEQNLNHDAMYWYRQDPGQGLRLIYYSQIVNDFQKGDIAEGYSVSREKKESFPLTVTSAQKNPTAFYLCASSIVYPGELFFGEGSRLTVL.

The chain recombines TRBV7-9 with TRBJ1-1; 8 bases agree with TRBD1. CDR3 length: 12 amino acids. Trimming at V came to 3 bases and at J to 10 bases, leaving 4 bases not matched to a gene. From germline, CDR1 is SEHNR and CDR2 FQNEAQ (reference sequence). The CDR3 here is CASSFGQGAAFF. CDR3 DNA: TGTGCCAGCAGCTTCGGACAGGGAGCAGCTTTCTTT. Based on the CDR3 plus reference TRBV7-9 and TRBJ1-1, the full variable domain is DTGVSQNPRHKITKRGQNVTFRCDPISEHNRLYWYRQTLGQGPEFLTYFQNEAQLEKSRLLSDRFSAERPKGSFSTLEIQRTEQGDSAMYLCASSFGQGAAFFGQGTRLTVV.